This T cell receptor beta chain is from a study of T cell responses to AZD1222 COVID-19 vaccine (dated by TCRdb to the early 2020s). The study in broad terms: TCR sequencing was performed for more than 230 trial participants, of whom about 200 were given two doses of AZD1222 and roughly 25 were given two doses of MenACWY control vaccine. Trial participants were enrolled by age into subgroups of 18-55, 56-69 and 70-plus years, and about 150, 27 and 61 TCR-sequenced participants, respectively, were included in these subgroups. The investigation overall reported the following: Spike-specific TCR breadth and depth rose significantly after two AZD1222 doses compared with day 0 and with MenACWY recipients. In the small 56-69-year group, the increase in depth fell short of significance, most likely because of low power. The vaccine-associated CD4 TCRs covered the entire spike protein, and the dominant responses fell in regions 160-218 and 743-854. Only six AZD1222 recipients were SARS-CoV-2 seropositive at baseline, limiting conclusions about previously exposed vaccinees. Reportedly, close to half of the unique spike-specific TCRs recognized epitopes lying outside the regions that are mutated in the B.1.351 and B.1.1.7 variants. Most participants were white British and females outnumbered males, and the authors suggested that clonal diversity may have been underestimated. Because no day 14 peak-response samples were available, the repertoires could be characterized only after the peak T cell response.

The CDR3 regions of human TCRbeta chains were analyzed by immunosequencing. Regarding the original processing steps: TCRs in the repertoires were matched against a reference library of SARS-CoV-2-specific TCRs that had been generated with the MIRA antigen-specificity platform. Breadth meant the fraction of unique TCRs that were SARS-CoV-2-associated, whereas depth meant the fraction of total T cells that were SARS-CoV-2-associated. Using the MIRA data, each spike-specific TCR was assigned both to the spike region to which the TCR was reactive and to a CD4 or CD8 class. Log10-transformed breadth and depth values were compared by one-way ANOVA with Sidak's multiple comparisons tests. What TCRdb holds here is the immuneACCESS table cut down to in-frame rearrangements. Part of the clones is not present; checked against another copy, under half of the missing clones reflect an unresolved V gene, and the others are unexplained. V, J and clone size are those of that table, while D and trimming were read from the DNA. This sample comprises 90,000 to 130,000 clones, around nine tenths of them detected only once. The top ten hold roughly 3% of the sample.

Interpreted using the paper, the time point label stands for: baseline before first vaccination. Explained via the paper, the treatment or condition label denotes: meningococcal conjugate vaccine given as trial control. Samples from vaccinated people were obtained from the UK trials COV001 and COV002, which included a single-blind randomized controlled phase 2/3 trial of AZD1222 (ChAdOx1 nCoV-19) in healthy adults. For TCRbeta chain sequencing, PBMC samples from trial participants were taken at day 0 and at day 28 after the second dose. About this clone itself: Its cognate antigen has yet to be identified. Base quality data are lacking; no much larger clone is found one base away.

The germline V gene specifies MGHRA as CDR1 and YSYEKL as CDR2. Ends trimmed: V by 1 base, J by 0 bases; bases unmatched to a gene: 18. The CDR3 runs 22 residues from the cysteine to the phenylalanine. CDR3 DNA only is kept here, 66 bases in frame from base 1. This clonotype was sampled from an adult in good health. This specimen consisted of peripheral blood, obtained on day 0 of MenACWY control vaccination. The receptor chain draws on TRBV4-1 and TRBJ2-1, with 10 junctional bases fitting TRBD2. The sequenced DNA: TGCGCCAGCAGCCAAGGGACAGGGCTAGCGGGGGTCCGATTCCACTCCTACAATGAGCAGTTCTTC. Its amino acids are CASSQGTGLAGVRFHSYNEQFF.